Below, 28 T cell receptor beta chains from the same sample are listed, as sequenced in a study of blood T cell repertoires in COVID-19. Using immunoSEQ multiplex PCR, the repertoire was profiled, and TCRdb retains in-frame clones only, with some absent. Of over 85,000 clones in the sample, about 87% were seen once. Sample: peripheral blood. These receptors all come from a human donor in a cohort sampled during active COVID-19.

The chain is built from TRBV19 and TRBJ2-7; 8 nucleotides agree with TRBD1. Germline loops: CDR1 LNHDA, CDR2 SQIVND (reference sequence). Trimming took 9 bases from V and 5 from J; bases not matched to a gene: 3. The CDR3 totals 11 residues. The CDR3 region is CASRGPHEQYF. CDR3 DNA: TGTGCCAGCAGGGGGCCCCACGAGCAGTACTTC.

The CDR3 reads CASSFEAGVYNEQFF. CDR3 DNA sequence: TGTGCCAGCAGCTTCGAAGCGGGAGTCTACAATGAGCAGTTCTTC. The chain carries TRBV5-6 and TRBJ2-1; 8 bases agree with TRBD2. The trim removed 2 bases at V and 3 bases at J, leaving 4 bases unmatched. The CDR3 sequence is 15 residues long. The germline V gene encodes CDR1 SGHDT and CDR2 YYEEEE. The entire variable domain, with the rest obtained from reference TRBV5-6 and TRBJ2-1, is as follows: DAGVTQSPTHLIKTRGQQVTLRCSPKSGHDTVSWYQQALGQGPQFIFQYYEEEERQRGNFPDRFSGHQFPNYSSELNVNALLLGDSALYLCASSFEAGVYNEQFFGPGTRLTVL.

In its sample, this clone was seen once. J is TRBJ2-1 and V is TRBV5-1; TRBD2 matches 9 bases. Germline lookup yields CDR1 SGHRS and CDR2 YFSETQ. V gave up 6 bases and J gave up 5 bases; unmatched junction bases: 6. This CDR3 has 14 amino acids. The CDR3 DNA follows: TGCGCCAGCAATCTAGCGGGACTCAACAATGAGCAGTTCTTC. Protein sequence: CASNLAGLNNEQFF. Using reference TRBV5-1 and TRBJ2-1 for the parts outside the CDR3, the full variable domain is KAGVTQTPRYLIKTRGQQVTLSCSPISGHRSVSWYQQTPGQGLQFLFEYFSETQRNKGNFPGRFSGRQFSNSRSEMNVSTLELGDSALYLCASNLAGLNNEQFFGPGTRLTVL.

V and J are TRBV4-2 and TRBJ1-4, with D perhaps matching TRBD1 (5 bases). V was trimmed by 1 base and J by 7 bases, leaving 13 bases between them. CDR3 length: 15 amino acids. Germline values: CDR1 LGHNA, CDR2 YNFKEQ. Written as DNA, the CDR3 is TGTGCCAGCAGCCAAGGTACGACGGGGGGTGAAAAACTGTTTTTT. This gives the protein CASSQGTTGGEKLFF.

The rearrangement joins TRBV6-2 or TRBV6-3 to TRBJ2-1; 9 bases map to TRBD1. Trimming took 2 bases from V and 8 from J; bases not matched to a gene: 7. The CDR3 has 15 amino acids. Germline CDR1 and CDR2: MNHEY and SVGEGT. The CDR3 protein is CASSYRDRVVDEQFF. The CDR3 region has the DNA TGTGCCAGCAGTTACCGGGACAGGGTTGTGGATGAGCAGTTCTTC.

A remark on this clone: The sample contains more than one DNA sequence encoding this CDR3. The rearrangement joins TRBV19 to TRBJ2-3, with 9 bases that match TRBD2. Trimming took 6 bases from V and 0 from J; bases not matched to a gene: 4. Germline V gene sequence: CDR1 LNHDA, CDR2 SQIVND (reference sequence). CDR3 length: 15 residues. The CDR3 is CASSPTSGSTDTQYF. CDR3 coding DNA: TGTGCCAGTAGCCCCACTAGCGGGAGCACAGATACGCAGTATTTT.

J is TRBJ2-6 and V is TRBV5-5, with TRBD1 identical over 8 bases. Germline V gene data show CDR1 as SGHKS and CDR2 as YYEKEE (reference sequence). The length of the CDR3 is 18 residues. V gave up 0 bases and J gave up 2 bases; unmatched junction bases: 7. CDR3: CASSLDDRGWAGANVLTF. The CDR3 DNA reads TGTGCCAGCAGCTTGGACGACAGGGGCTGGGCTGGGGCCAACGTCCTGACTTTC.

The rearrangement joins TRBV7-6 to TRBJ2-1, with 7 bases fitting TRBD2. V lost 5 bases, J lost 2 bases, and 3 bases stayed unmatched. Germline loops: CDR1 SGHVS, CDR2 FNYEAQ. The CDR3 covers 14 residues. CDR3: CASSPSGTYNEQFF. For the CDR3, the DNA is TGTGCCAGCAGCCCGAGCGGGACCTACAATGAGCAGTTCTTC.

The V gene is TRBV11-1, the J gene TRBJ2-3, with TRBD2 as a possible D gene (6 bases). The CDR3 totals 13 residues. Trimming removed 5 bases at V and 6 bases at J, with 12 bases between. The germline CDR1 and CDR2 sequences are SGHAT and FQDESV (reference sequence). DNA for the CDR3: TGTGCCAGCAGCCGGAGGGTGGACGATACGCAGTATTTT. Residues: CASSRRVDDTQYF.

The V gene is TRBV6-5, the J gene TRBJ1-5; D remains ambiguous. Trimming removed 5 bases from V and 0 bases from J, with 11 bases in between. The germline gives CDR1 MNHEY, CDR2 SVGAGI. The CDR3 spans 15 residues. CDR3 nucleotide sequence: TGTGCCAGCAGTCCTGGGCCGGCTAGCAATCAGCCCCAGCATTTT. Translating it yields CASSPGPASNQPQHF.

The chain employs TRBV2 and TRBJ1-1; possible D gene TRBD1, 6 bases. This CDR3 is 14 amino acids long. Germline CDR1 and CDR2: SNHLY and FYNNEI. V lost 11 bases and J lost 5, with 21 bases in between. The CDR3 sequence: CASSPGGLSTEAFF. CDR3 bases: TGTGCCTCCTCGCCGGGGGGGCTGTCGACTGAAGCTTTCTTT.

The chain combines TRBV27 with TRBJ2-7; 13 bases match TRBD2. After removal of 1 base from V and 5 bases from J, the junction contained 5 bases not matched to a gene. The CDR3 is 16 amino acids. The germline gives CDR1 MNHEY, CDR2 SMNVEV (reference sequence). CDR3 region: CASSLLLAGGVHEQYF. The CDR3, as DNA: TGTGCCAGCAGTTTATTACTAGCGGGAGGGGTCCACGAGCAGTACTTC.

V usage is TRBV9 and J usage is TRBJ2-2; 11 bases map to TRBD2. V lost 3 bases to trimming and J lost 4 bases; unmatched junction nucleotides: 5. Germline CDR1 is SGDLS and CDR2 is YYNGEE. The CDR3 spans 16 residues. CDR3 sequence (DNA): TGTGCCAGCAGCGCCGGGACTAGCGGACGCACCGGGGAGCTGTTTTTT. This translates into CASSAGTSGRTGELFF.

This clone was detected a few times. The chain is built from TRBV10-3 and TRBJ1-5, with D perhaps TRBD1 (5 bases). The CDR3 has 13 residues. Germline lookup yields CDR1 ENHRY and CDR2 SYGVKD. Trimming removed 4 bases at V and 1 base at J, with 5 bases between. CDR3 coding DNA: TGTGCCATCAGTGCAGGGAGCAATCAGCCCCAGCATTTT. This gives the protein CAISAGSNQPQHF.

The gene calls are TRBV25-1 and TRBJ2-1; 11 nucleotides agree with TRBD1. This CDR3 region has 16 residues. J was trimmed by 2 bases and V by 4 bases; bases with no gene match: 4. CDR1 MGHDK and CDR2 SYGVNS come from the germline V gene. This chain's CDR3 is CASSAGTGGAYNEQFF. The DNA for the CDR3 is TGTGCCAGCAGTGCAGGGACAGGGGGTGCCTACAATGAGCAGTTCTTC.

The chain couples TRBV2 to TRBJ1-2; D perhaps matches TRBD1 (6 bases). CDR3 length equals 13 residues. Between the trimmed V and J ends, which lost 3 bases and 8 bases, there was a span of 13 bases. Germline CDR1 reads SNHLY; CDR2 reads FYNNEI. The CDR3 is CASSDSSRGGYTF. The CDR3 DNA sequence: TGTGCCAGCAGTGACTCGTCCAGGGGAGGCTACACCTTC. The whole variable domain, filled in from reference TRBV2 and TRBJ1-2, reads EPEVTQTPSHQVTQMGQEVILRCVPISNHLYFYWYRQILGQKVEFLVSFYNNEISEKSEIFDDQFSVERPDGSNFTLKIRSTKLEDSAMYFCASSDSSRGGYTFGSGTRLTVV.

The chain employs TRBV7-2 and TRBJ2-3, with TRBD1 as a possible D gene (5 bases). This CDR3 comprises 12 residues. The V end lost 2 bases, the J end lost 14 bases, and 14 bases lay between the germline ends. Looked up from germline, CDR1 is SGHTA and CDR2 is FQGNSA. This chain's CDR3 is CASSLTPAQGYF. CDR3 DNA: TGTGCCAGCAGCTTAACCCCGGCCCAGGGGTATTTT. The full variable domain, in which reference TRBV7-2 and TRBJ2-3 provide the parts outside the CDR3, is GAGVSQSPSNKVTEKGKDVELRCDPISGHTALYWYRQSLGQGLEFLIYFQGNSAPDKSGLPSDRFSAERTGGSVSTLTIQRTQQEDSAVYLCASSLTPAQGYFGPGTRLTVL.

A single count supports this clone. The chain joins TRBV9 to TRBJ2-2; tentative D call: TRBD1 (6 bases). This CDR3 spans 13 amino acids. CDR1 SGDLS and CDR2 YYNGEE come from the germline V gene. Trimming shortened V by 4 bases and J by 5 bases, and 9 bases separated the two germline ends. The DNA for the CDR3 is TGTGCCAGCAGCCCAGGGGTTACCGGGGAGCTGTTTTTT. Protein sequence: CASSPGVTGELFF.

The chain is built from TRBV11-3 and TRBJ1-1; D ambiguous. This CDR3 comprises 14 residues. Trimming cost V 8 bases and J 2 bases, with 15 bases left between them. Germline V CDR1 and CDR2: SGHNT, YENEEA. In DNA, the CDR3 is TGTGCCAGCGCACGGAGTCGGGGAAACACTGAAGCTTTCTTT. Amino acid sequence: CASARSRGNTEAFF. The variable domain in full, completed from reference TRBV11-3 and TRBJ1-1, reads EAGVVQSPRYKIIEKKQPVAFWCNPISGHNTLYWYLQNLGQGPELLIRYENEEAVDDSQLPKDRFSAERLKGVDSTLKIQPAELGDSAVYLCASARSRGNTEAFFGQGTRLTVV.

The CDR3 loop is CASSLSDGEGYTF. DNA for the CDR3: TGTGCCAGCAGCCTCTCAGATGGGGAGGGCTACACCTTC. V gene TRBV7-3 combines with J gene TRBJ1-2; D call uncertain. The V end was cut by 5 bases, the J end by 8 bases, with 15 bases between. The V gene's germline CDR1 is SGHTA and CDR2 FQGTGA. The CDR3 is made up of 13 amino acids. Full variable domain (outside the CDR3, taken from reference TRBV7-3 and TRBJ1-2): GAGVSQTPSNKVTEKGKYVELRCDPISGHTALYWYRQSLGQGPEFLIYFQGTGAADDSGLPNDRFFAVRPEGSVSTLKIQRTERGDSAVYLCASSLSDGEGYTFGSGTRLTVV.

The J gene is TRBJ2-7, the V gene TRBV2; a weak D match, TRBD1 (6 bases). This CDR3 spans 14 amino acids. Germline V gene sequence: CDR1 SNHLY, CDR2 FYNNEI. Trimming removed 3 bases from V and 7 bases from J, with 16 bases in between. CDR3 protein: CASSDYRDSTEQYF. The CDR3 nucleotides are TGTGCCAGCAGTGATTACAGGGATTCAACAGAGCAGTACTTC.

The V call is TRBV5-1, the J call TRBJ2-7; D may be TRBD1 (5 bases). The CDR3 covers 13 residues. Germline V gene sequence: CDR1 SGHRS, CDR2 YFSETQ. Trimming took 0 bases from V and 5 from J, leaving 9 bases between them. This chain's CDR3 is CASSLALQDEQYF. The CDR3 DNA follows: TGCGCCAGCAGCTTGGCTTTACAGGACGAGCAGTACTTC.

The V and J genes are TRBV9 and TRBJ1-2; D uncertain. Germline CDR1 is SGDLS and CDR2 is YYNGEE. Trimming removed 3 bases from V and 2 bases from J, with 14 bases in between. The CDR3 covers 15 residues. CDR3 coding DNA: TGTGCCAGCAGCGCCCGAGGCGCCCTAAACTATGGCTACACCTTC. Encoded protein: CASSARGALNYGYTF.

The J gene is TRBJ2-3, the V gene TRBV13; 14 bases map to TRBD2. V dropped 2 bases and J dropped 4; count of bases not matched to a gene: 5. The CDR3 extends over 17 amino acids. Germline V gene sequence: CDR1 PRHDT, CDR2 FYEKMQ (reference sequence). The CDR3 protein is CASSLRGTSGSADTQYF. In DNA, the CDR3 is TGTGCCAGCAGCTTAAGGGGGACTAGCGGGAGCGCAGATACGCAGTATTTT.

The chain uses TRBV19 and TRBJ2-7, with 7 bases fitting TRBD1. Unmatched junction bases numbered 15, after V lost 5 bases and J lost 2 bases. There are 17 residues in the CDR3. Germline CDR1 LNHDA, CDR2 SQIVND (reference sequence). CDR3 coding DNA: TGTGCCAGTAGTGCACATATTCCGGGACAGCAGACCTACGAGCAGTACTTC. Encoded protein: CASSAHIPGQQTYEQYF.

The rearrangement uses TRBV5-1 and TRBJ2-1; 7 nucleotides match TRBD2. Germline trimming cut 0 bases from V and 1 base from J; bases unmatched to any gene: 4. The CDR3 sequence is 16 residues long. The V gene's germline CDR1 is SGHRS and CDR2 YFSETQ. CDR3 in amino acids: CASSLASGFSYNEQFF. In DNA, the CDR3 is TGCGCCAGCAGCTTGGCTAGCGGCTTTTCCTACAATGAGCAGTTCTTC. The variable domain in full, completed from reference TRBV5-1 and TRBJ2-1, reads KAGVTQTPRYLIKTRGQQVTLSCSPISGHRSVSWYQQTPGQGLQFLFEYFSETQRNKGNFPGRFSGRQFSNSRSEMNVSTLELGDSALYLCASSLASGFSYNEQFFGPGTRLTVL.

This clone was seen only a few times. The genes are TRBV28 and TRBJ2-3, with 7 nucleotides matching TRBD2. The V gene's germline CDR1 is MDHEN and CDR2 SYDVKM. The CDR3 extends over 16 amino acids. The trim removed 7 bases at V and 4 bases at J, leaving 14 bases unmatched. Here the CDR3 reads CASTPSLAGVADTQYF. The DNA for the CDR3 is TGTGCCAGCACACCCTCCCTGGCGGGAGTTGCAGATACGCAGTATTTT.

The chain couples TRBV5-1 to TRBJ1-4; D gene unclear. V lost 4 bases to trimming and J lost 0 bases, with 10 bases between them. The germline V gene has CDR1 SGHRS and CDR2 YFSETQ. CDR3 length equals 15 residues. This CDR3 reads CASSTGASTNEKLFF. CDR3 sequence (DNA): TGCGCCAGCAGCACGGGAGCATCAACTAATGAAAAACTGTTTTTT.